These 30 T cell receptor beta chains came from one sample sequenced in a study of blood T cell repertoires in COVID-19. Clones were read by immunoSEQ multiplex PCR, and TCRdb kept only the in-frame ones, dropping some. The sample records fewer than 350,000 clones, 86% being singletons. Sequencing input: PBMCs or T cells enriched from blood (not recorded which). These receptors originate from a woman in her 40s with acute COVID-19.

This chain links TRBV10-3 with TRBJ1-6; unclear D gene. CDR1 is ENHRY and CDR2 is SYGVKD in the germline V gene. The CDR3 covers 13 residues. Trimming removed 3 bases at V and 7 bases at J, with 7 bases between. The CDR3 DNA sequence: TGTGCCATCAGTGATACAGAAAATTCACCCCTCCACTTT. Translating gives CAISDTENSPLHF.

The V call is TRBV4-3, the J call TRBJ1-2, with D unclear. Germline values: CDR1 LGHNA, CDR2 YSLEER. The germline V and J ends were trimmed by 0 bases and 4 bases, with 9 bases remaining between them. There are 14 residues in the CDR3. CDR3 loop: CASSQDSGTYGYTF. CDR3 nucleotide sequence: TGCGCCAGCAGCCAAGATTCAGGAACCTATGGCTACACCTTC.

The chain is built from TRBV6-5 and TRBJ1-5; perhaps TRBD1 as D (6 bases). Germline CDR1 reads MNHEY; CDR2 reads SVGAGI. Trimming shortened V by 2 bases and J by 3 bases, and 11 bases separated the two germline ends. CDR3 length: 15 amino acids. The CDR3 bases are TGTGCCAGCAGTTACATTCCAGGGGACAATCAGCCCCAGCATTTT. Its protein product is CASSYIPGDNQPQHF.

Only one count was recorded for this clone. Different DNA sequences within this sample yield the same CDR3. The V and J genes are TRBV27 and TRBJ1-2, with 8 bases that match TRBD1. The CDR3 sequence is 14 residues long. V gave up 5 bases and J gave up 5 bases; unmatched junction bases: 7. Germline CDR1 reads MNHEY; CDR2 reads SMNVEV (reference sequence). CDR3 region: CASSPRDRIYGYTF. CDR3 in DNA: TGTGCCAGCAGTCCCCGGGACAGGATTTATGGCTACACCTTC.

The gene calls are TRBV2 and TRBJ1-6; 9 bases map to TRBD1. Germline CDR1 and CDR2: SNHLY and FYNNEI. There are 15 residues in the CDR3. Losses at the gene ends were 6 bases for V and 5 bases for J; bases not matched to a gene: 5. CDR3 sequence: CASRGDRADNSPLHF. Written as DNA, the CDR3 is TGTGCCAGCAGGGGGGACAGGGCCGATAATTCACCCCTCCACTTT.

The chain recombines TRBV28 with TRBJ1-6; TRBD1 agrees at 10 bases. The CDR3 has 17 residues. Per germline, CDR1 MDHEN and CDR2 SYDVKM. The ends lost 4 bases at V and 2 bases at J; junction bases unmatched: 5. CDR3 bases: TGTGCCAGCAGTTCCCCGACAGGGGGCCCCTATAATTCACCCCTCCACTTT. As protein: CASSSPTGGPYNSPLHF.

The chain links TRBV27 to TRBJ2-3; 7 positions match TRBD2. The CDR3 is 14 amino acids. Germline CDR1 is MNHEY and CDR2 is SMNVEV (reference sequence). The V segment lost 8 bases and the J segment 2 bases; nucleotides outside the gene matches: 7. The CDR3 sequence: CASGGRALTDTQYF. As DNA, the CDR3 is TGTGCCAGCGGAGGGAGGGCCCTCACAGATACGCAGTATTTT.

This chain links TRBV28 with TRBJ1-1, with D perhaps TRBD1 (6 bases). This CDR3 contains 19 residues. Trimming pared 3 bases from V and 1 base from J, leaving 24 bases between. Germline V gene data show CDR1 as MDHEN and CDR2 as SYDVKM. The CDR3 nucleotides read TGTGCCAGCAGTTTTCCCCCGATTCGGACAGAAATCTGGAACACTGAAGCTTTCTTT. Its translation: CASSFPPIRTEIWNTEAFF.

The chain joins TRBV5-1 to TRBJ2-1; TRBD2 agrees at 12 bases. V lost 3 bases to trimming and J lost 8 bases; unmatched junction nucleotides: 6. This CDR3 has 15 amino acids. The germline V gene encodes CDR1 SGHRS and CDR2 YFSETQ. CDR3 protein: CASSSSGRADDEQFF. The CDR3 DNA reads as TGCGCCAGCAGCTCTAGCGGGAGGGCCGACGATGAGCAGTTCTTC.

This chain uses TRBV18 with TRBJ2-5; TRBD1 agrees at 7 bases. With V trimmed by 3 bases and J by 5 bases, 3 bases remained unmatched. Germline values: CDR1 KGHSH, CDR2 LQKENI. The CDR3 covers 13 residues. CDR3 region: CASSPTGEETQYF. CDR3 DNA: TGTGCCAGCTCACCTACAGGGGAGGAGACCCAGTACTTC.

The V and J genes are TRBV28 and TRBJ1-5; 7 bases line up with TRBD1. Unmatched junction bases numbered 6, after V lost 6 bases and J lost 4 bases. The length of the CDR3 is 14 residues. Germline V lookup: CDR1 MDHEN, CDR2 SYDVKM. This CDR3 is CASRQGTVNQPQHF. The DNA of the CDR3 is TGTGCCAGCAGGCAAGGGACAGTTAATCAGCCCCAGCATTTT.

This chain connects TRBV2 to TRBJ1-4; 10 nucleotides match TRBD1. Germline trimming cut 5 bases from V and 6 bases from J; bases unmatched to any gene: 6. The germline CDR1 and CDR2 sequences are SNHLY and FYNNEI. The CDR3 has 15 amino acids. The CDR3 reads CASSLTGTGDEKLFF. Written as DNA, the CDR3 is TGTGCCAGCAGTCTAACCGGGACAGGGGATGAAAAACTGTTTTTT.

This rearrangement joins TRBV7-3 to TRBJ2-2; 12 positions match TRBD1. The CDR3 is 16 amino acids. Germline assignment: CDR1 SGHTA and CDR2 FQGTGA. V lost 1 base, J lost 8 bases, and 5 bases stayed unmatched. The CDR3 coding sequence is TGTGCCAGCAGCTTAATGGGGACAGGGGGCATGGGGGAGCTGTTTTTT. Its protein is CASSLMGTGGMGELFF.

This clone has more than one count but fewer than ten. The chain carries TRBV10-3 and TRBJ1-6; D is unresolved. Trimming removed 2 bases from V and 10 bases from J, with 9 bases in between. Germline loops: CDR1 ENHRY, CDR2 SYGVKD. The CDR3 extends over 13 amino acids. CDR3 region: CAISEVQLSPLHF. The DNA for the CDR3 is TGTGCCATCAGTGAGGTACAGTTGTCACCCCTCCACTTT.

The chain has TRBV13 and TRBJ2-1; perhaps TRBD1 as D (5 bases). The CDR3 is 15 residues long. CDR1 is PRHDT, CDR2 FYEKMQ, per germline (reference sequence). Between the trimmed V and J ends, which lost 3 bases and 2 bases, there was a span of 11 bases. CDR3 sequence (DNA): TGTGCCAGCAGCTTCGGGTGGGGCGCCTACAATGAGCAGTTCTTC. The encoded protein is CASSFGWGAYNEQFF.

DNA for the CDR3: TGTGCCAGGTTGACAGAGATGTATAATTCACCCCTCCACTTT. This codes for CARLTEMYNSPLHF. This chain connects TRBV6-5 to TRBJ1-6, with a weak D call TRBD1 (5 bases). The CDR3 contains 14 residues. V lost 9 bases, J lost 4 bases, and 13 bases lay in between. CDR1 and CDR2 from the germline V gene are MNHEY and SVGAGI.

The CDR3 DNA reads TGTGCCAGCAGTTCCCACGCGGCCTGGAGCTCCTACGAGCAGTACTTC. Protein: CASSSHAAWSSYEQYF. The chain couples TRBV6-5 to TRBJ2-7, with unresolved D. This CDR3 contains 16 residues. Germline V gene data show CDR1 as MNHEY and CDR2 as SVGAGI. V was clipped by 4 bases and J by 0 bases, with 16 bases between them.

The chain is built from TRBV27 and TRBJ1-1; D is unclear. Trimming left V 6 bases short and J 8 bases short, with 10 bases between. The V gene's germline CDR1 is MNHEY and CDR2 SMNVEV (reference sequence). This CDR3 is built from 11 residues. CDR3 protein: CASRRGLEAFF. The CDR3 coding sequence is TGTGCCAGCAGAAGAGGTCTAGAAGCTTTCTTT.

This clone was observed once. This rearrangement joins TRBV7-8 to TRBJ1-2; the D gene is possibly TRBD1 (5 bases). This CDR3 comprises 11 residues. Per germline, CDR1 SGHVS and CDR2 FQNEAQ. V shed 5 bases and J shed 8 bases, with 9 bases lying between them. The CDR3, as DNA: TGTGCCAGCAGCCAGCGGGGGGGCTACACCTTC. Translated: CASSQRGGYTF.

The V gene is TRBV6-5, the J gene TRBJ1-1; D is possibly TRBD1 (6 bases). The V and J ends lost 5 bases and 0 bases respectively, with 13 bases between them. Germline V gene sequence: CDR1 MNHEY, CDR2 SVGAGI. The CDR3 spans 15 residues. In DNA, the CDR3 is TGTGCCAGCAGTCGCGAGACAGGCCTGAACACTGAAGCTTTCTTT. Protein: CASSRETGLNTEAFF.

The sample holds a few counts of this clone. The DNA of the CDR3 is TGTGCCAGCAGGCTGACAGGGAATCAGCCCCAGCATTTT. Protein product: CASRLTGNQPQHF. The J gene is TRBJ1-5, the V gene TRBV28; 7 nucleotides agree with TRBD1. Germline trimming cut 6 bases from V and 4 bases from J; bases unmatched to any gene: 3. The CDR3 is 13 amino acids. From germline, CDR1 is MDHEN and CDR2 SYDVKM.

The chain recombines TRBV2 with TRBJ1-1, with D possibly TRBD1 on 5 matching bases. Germline V CDR1 and CDR2: SNHLY, FYNNEI. The V gene lost 4 bases and the J gene lost 0 bases, with 6 bases spanning the gap. There are 13 residues in the CDR3. CDR3 DNA sequence: TGTGCCAGCAGTGGACAGATGAACACTGAAGCTTTCTTT. Protein sequence: CASSGQMNTEAFF.

The chain employs TRBV5-1 and TRBJ1-4; TRBD1 matches 10 bases. J gave up 5 bases and V 7 bases, and 5 bases lay outside the gene matches. CDR3 size: 14 residues. The germline V gene encodes CDR1 SGHRS and CDR2 YFSETQ. The CDR3 region is CASRPGQGNEKLFF. Written as DNA, the CDR3 is TGCGCCAGCCGGCCGGGACAGGGGAATGAAAAACTGTTTTTT. Based on the CDR3 plus reference TRBV5-1 and TRBJ1-4, the full variable domain is KAGVTQTPRYLIKTRGQQVTLSCSPISGHRSVSWYQQTPGQGLQFLFEYFSETQRNKGNFPGRFSGRQFSNSRSEMNVSTLELGDSALYLCASRPGQGNEKLFFGSGTQLSVL.

The V and J genes are TRBV7-9 and TRBJ1-3, with D perhaps matching TRBD1 (5 bases). CDR1 and CDR2 from the germline V gene are SEHNR and FQNEAQ (reference sequence). V was clipped by 1 base and J by 6 bases, with 10 bases between them. This CDR3 is built from 14 residues. CDR3 coding DNA: TGTGCCAGCAGCTTAGAGGGGAGGAAAAACACCATATATTTT. Its protein product is CASSLEGRKNTIYF.

The chain combines TRBV10-3 with TRBJ2-7; the D gene is possibly TRBD2 (6 bases). The CDR3 is made up of 12 amino acids. CDR1 ENHRY and CDR2 SYGVKD come from the germline V gene. Trimming pared 4 bases from V and 3 bases from J, leaving 7 bases between. This chain's CDR3 is CAISGGDYEQYF. DNA of the CDR3: TGTGCCATCAGTGGCGGGGACTACGAGCAGTACTTC.

In DNA form, the CDR3 reads TGTGCCAGCAGCCCGAGGGCGCGGTTAGCCAAAAACATTCAGTACTTC. Translated, it gives CASSPRARLAKNIQYF. The chain has TRBV7-2 and TRBJ2-4, with a weak D call TRBD2 (5 bases). This CDR3 comprises 16 residues. Germline values: CDR1 SGHTA, CDR2 FQGNSA. The V end was cut by 5 bases, the J end by 0 bases, with 14 bases between.

The rearrangement uses TRBV13 and TRBJ2-2; 7 bases agree with TRBD1. There are 18 residues in the CDR3. The J segment lost 5 bases and the V segment lost 5 bases, leaving 17 bases of the junction unmatched. Looked up from germline, CDR1 is PRHDT and CDR2 is FYEKMQ (reference sequence). The CDR3 loop is CASSNEGSGTELTGELFF. For the CDR3, the DNA is TGTGCCAGCAGCAACGAAGGTTCCGGGACAGAATTGACCGGGGAGCTGTTTTTT.

This clone was detected only a few times. The V call is TRBV10-3, the J call TRBJ2-1; 8 bases map to TRBD2. Germline assignment: CDR1 ENHRY and CDR2 SYGVKD. The CDR3 is 19 residues long. V lost 1 base and J lost 2; bases outside the gene matches: 13. The CDR3 coding sequence is TGTGCCATCAGTGAGTACGGTGGGGTTACTAGCGGACCCTACAATGAGCAGTTCTTC. It is translated as CAISEYGGVTSGPYNEQFF.

A word on this clone: One end of the junction is discordant with germline, which a read error may explain. This chain joins TRBV20-1 and TRBJ2-1, with TRBD2 matching over 7 bases. The length of the CDR3 is 13 residues. Per the germline V gene, CDR1 is DFQATT and CDR2 is SNEGSKA (reference sequence). CDR3 loop: CSTSRGENNEQFF. The CDR3 coding sequence is TGCAGTACTAGTCGGGGGGAAAACAATGAGCAGTTCTTC.

There are a few counts of this clone. The rearrangement joins TRBV3-1 (or the pseudogene TRBV3-2) to TRBJ2-1, with TRBD2 matching over 8 bases. The CDR3 totals 16 residues. Germline CDR1 reads LGHDT; CDR2 reads YNNKEL (reference sequence). The V segment lost 4 bases and the J segment 7 bases; nucleotides outside the gene matches: 12. The CDR3 loop reads CASSRGLNSGKNEQFF. The CDR3, as DNA: TGTGCCAGCAGCCGGGGCCTGAATAGCGGGAAGAATGAGCAGTTCTTC.